This TCR beta chain originates from a study of spatial heterogeneity in lung cancer. Study in general: The cohort: some 73 early-stage, untreated non-small cell lung cancer patients.

Unique molecular identifiers, one per molecule, were present on every TCR cDNA molecule. TCRdb re-called the 5' RACE reads through MiXCR, storing one row per CDR3 protein. The sample has about 87,000 distinct CDR3 sequences, 19% seen once; the top ten hold 21%. Per germline, CDR1 DFQATT and CDR2 SNEGSKA (reference sequence). The CDR3 extends over 14 amino acids. Trimming removed 0 bases at V and 0 bases at J, with 6 bases between. Regarding time point: blood at routine non-recurrence follow-up after resection. The receptor comes from a male donor with early-stage non-small cell lung cancer. The chain employs TRBV20-1 and TRBJ1-3, with a possible D match to TRBD1 (5 bases). The material was PBMCs, obtained at follow-up. The CDR3 sequence: CSARDTGSGNTIYF. In nucleotides, the CDR3 is TGCAGTGCTAGAGATACAGGCTCTGGAAACACCATATATTTT.